A single count supports the clone carrying this TCR beta chain. Antigen: not known. V was trimmed by 8 bases and J by 3 bases, leaving 11 bases between them. Germline V gives CDR1 SGHVS, CDR2 FQNEAQ. This CDR3 has 13 residues. The data derive from a study of shared clonotypes between healthy human individuals. Study-level findings and limits: Larger estimated richness was generally seen in naive subsets than in memory subsets. Sequencing of the sorted subsets was shown by rarefaction to be incomplete despite large depth.

Sorted-subset replicate PCRs used around 200 ng of genomic DNA. This amount corresponded to some 32,000 T cell genomes. Measured with immunoSEQ multiplex PCR; TCRdb has only the in-frame clones, and not every one. The profile shows about 1.1 million clones, approximately 80% of them singletons. The receptor was isolated from a man younger than 35 in good health. Some clones in this sample may be carry-over from other donors' samples. The chain uses TRBV7-8 and TRBJ1-5; no clear D gene. The specimen sequenced was memory CD4+ T cells from PBMCs. As to subset: CD45RA-negative fraction. The chain's CDR3 is CASGHGYNQPQHF. CDR3 nucleotide sequence: TGTGCCAGCGGGCACGGATACAATCAGCCCCAGCATTTT. The whole variable domain, filled in from reference TRBV7-8 and TRBJ1-5, reads GAGVSQSPRYKVAKRGQDVALRCDPISGHVSLFWYQQALGQGPEFLTYFQNEAQLDKSGLPSDRFFAERPEGSVSTLKIQRTQQEDSAVYLCASGHGYNQPQHFGDGTRLSIL.